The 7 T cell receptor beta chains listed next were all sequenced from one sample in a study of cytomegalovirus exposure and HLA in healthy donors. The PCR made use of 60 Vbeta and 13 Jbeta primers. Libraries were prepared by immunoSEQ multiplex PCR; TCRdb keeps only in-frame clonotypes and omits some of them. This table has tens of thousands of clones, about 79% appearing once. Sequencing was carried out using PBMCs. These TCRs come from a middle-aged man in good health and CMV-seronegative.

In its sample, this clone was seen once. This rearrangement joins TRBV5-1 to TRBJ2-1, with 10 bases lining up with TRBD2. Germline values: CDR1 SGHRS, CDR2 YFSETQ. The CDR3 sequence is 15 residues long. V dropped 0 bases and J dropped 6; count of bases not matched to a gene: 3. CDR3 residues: CASSLGSGRSNEQFF. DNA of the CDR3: TGCGCCAGCAGCTTGGGTAGCGGGAGGTCCAATGAGCAGTTCTTC.

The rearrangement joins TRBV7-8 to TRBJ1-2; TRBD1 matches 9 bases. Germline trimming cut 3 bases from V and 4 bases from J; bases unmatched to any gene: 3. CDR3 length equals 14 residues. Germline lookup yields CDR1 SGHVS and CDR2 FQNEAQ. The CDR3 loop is CASSFRDRVYGYTF. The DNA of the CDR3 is TGTGCCAGCAGCTTCCGGGACAGGGTCTATGGCTACACCTTC.

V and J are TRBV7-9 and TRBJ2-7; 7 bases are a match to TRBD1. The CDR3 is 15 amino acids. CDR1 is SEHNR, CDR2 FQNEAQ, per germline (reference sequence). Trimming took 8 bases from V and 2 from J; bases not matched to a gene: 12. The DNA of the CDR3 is TGTGCCAGCGGCACCGACCGTGACAGGGCCTACGAGCAGTACTTC. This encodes CASGTDRDRAYEQYF. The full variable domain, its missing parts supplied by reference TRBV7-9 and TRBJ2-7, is DTGVSQNPRHKITKRGQNVTFRCDPISEHNRLYWYRQTLGQGPEFLTYFQNEAQLEKSRLLSDRFSAERPKGSFSTLEIQRTEQGDSAMYLCASGTDRDRAYEQYFGPGTRLTVT.

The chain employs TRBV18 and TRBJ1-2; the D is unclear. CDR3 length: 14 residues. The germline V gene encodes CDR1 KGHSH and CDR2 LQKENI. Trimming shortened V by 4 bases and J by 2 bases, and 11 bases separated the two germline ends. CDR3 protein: CASSLLEGNYGYTF. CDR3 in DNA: TGTGCCAGCTCACTTCTGGAGGGAAACTATGGCTACACCTTC.

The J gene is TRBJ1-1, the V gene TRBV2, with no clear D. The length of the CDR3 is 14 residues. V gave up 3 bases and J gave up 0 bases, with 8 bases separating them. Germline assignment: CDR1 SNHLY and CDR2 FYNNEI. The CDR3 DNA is TGTGCCAGCAGTGAGGTGCGTTTGAACACTGAAGCTTTCTTT. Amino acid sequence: CASSEVRLNTEAFF.

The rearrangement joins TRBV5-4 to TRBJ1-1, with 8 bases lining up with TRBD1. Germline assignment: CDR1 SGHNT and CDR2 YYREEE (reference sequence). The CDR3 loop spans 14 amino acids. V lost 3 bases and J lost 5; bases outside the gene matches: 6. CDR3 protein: CASSSGQARTEAFF. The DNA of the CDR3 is TGTGCCAGCAGCTCGGGACAGGCGCGAACTGAAGCTTTCTTT.

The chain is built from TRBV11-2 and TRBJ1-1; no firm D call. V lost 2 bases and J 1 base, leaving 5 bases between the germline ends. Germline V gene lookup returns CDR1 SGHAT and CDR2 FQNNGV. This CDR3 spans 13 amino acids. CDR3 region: CASSLQQNTEAFF. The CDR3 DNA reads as TGTGCCAGCAGCTTACAACAGAACACTGAAGCTTTCTTT.